The following is a TCR beta chain sequence with its context. This sample is drawn from a study of blood T cell repertoires in COVID-19. TCRdb's table, derived via immunoSEQ multiplex PCR, lists solely in-frame clones and lacks some. The sample includes 95,000 to 150,000 clones, around 87% of them seen just once. V gave up 2 bases and J gave up 7 bases, with 14 bases separating them. The CDR3 contains 14 residues. Germline lookup yields CDR1 MNHEY and CDR2 SVGEGT. This chain uses TRBV6-2 or TRBV6-3 with TRBJ2-5; D is undetermined. Sequences were obtained from peripheral blood. The TCR was taken from a man in his forties or fifties with acute or convalescent COVID-19. The CDR3 is CASSYDFSRRTQYF. The CDR3 DNA reads as TGTGCCAGCAGTTACGACTTCTCACGGAGGACCCAGTACTTC.